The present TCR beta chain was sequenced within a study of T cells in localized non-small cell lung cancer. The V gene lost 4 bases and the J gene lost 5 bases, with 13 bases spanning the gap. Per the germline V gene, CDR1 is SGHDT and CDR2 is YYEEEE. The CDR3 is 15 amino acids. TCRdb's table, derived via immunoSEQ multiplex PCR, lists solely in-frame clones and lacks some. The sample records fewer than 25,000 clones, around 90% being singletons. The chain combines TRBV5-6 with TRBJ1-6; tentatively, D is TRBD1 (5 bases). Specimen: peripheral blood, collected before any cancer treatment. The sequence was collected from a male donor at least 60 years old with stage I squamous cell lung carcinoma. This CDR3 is CASSALDRDNSPLHF. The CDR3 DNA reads TGTGCCAGCAGCGCCCTTGACAGAGATAATTCACCCCTCCACTTT.